This entry concerns a single T cell receptor beta chain. This clone was counted a single time. What antigen it recognizes has not been identified. Base-call qualities are not available, and no considerably larger clone is one nucleotide away. This sample is part of a study of T cells in narcolepsy (dated by TCRdb to the late 2010s). Concerning the study at large: The study enrolled patients with narcolepsy type 1 or type 2 (NT1, NT2) together with healthy control donors. To look for autoreactive T cells in narcolepsy patients that target self-antigens of hypocretin neurons (hypocretin, TRIB2), the study used TCR Vbeta sequencing to follow clonotypes in blood and CSF.

The paper's findings and limits, for the study overall: Plots comparing CSF and blood CD4+ T cell clonotypes from the same patient highlighted HCRT-specific and TRIB2-specific autoreactive clonotypes. Patients and controls had comparable numbers of sequenced blood memory CD4+ clonotypes, averaging about 40,000 and 30,000, respectively. No sequences matching autoreactive T cell clones were present in some of the blood memory CD4+ repertoires from patients and controls. Autoreactive clonotypes were reported to be detected serially in the blood of the same patients and of different patients, but not in the blood of healthy controls.

For TCR Vbeta sequencing, memory CD4+ T cells were sorted ex vivo from the peripheral blood of narcolepsy patients and healthy controls. Receptor libraries were prepared by the immunoSEQ multiplex PCR assay. TCRdb holds this immuneACCESS table with in-frame rearrangements only. Some clones are missing; in checked studies, unresolved V genes explain under half, and the rest has no known cause. Within this sample are 25,000 to 35,000 clones, with about 90% of them counted one time only. 1% to 1.5% of the sample is in the top ten clones. CDR1 and CDR2, per the germline V gene, are MNHEY and SVGAGI. The germline ends are 21 bases apart after V is trimmed by 6 bases and J by 13 bases. Counted from cysteine to phenylalanine, this CDR3 has 13 amino acids. The CDR3 DNA has 39 bases and is translated from base 1.

The source is a human donor with narcolepsy. Rearrangement joined TRBV6-5 to TRBJ1-1; TRBD1 is a weak D gene call, 5 bases matching. Sequencing was performed on CD45RA- memory CD4+ T cells from PBMCs. Sample cell subset or site, as interpreted from the label and publication: memory T cells sorted ex vivo from peripheral blood. CDR3 loop: CASREDTRGEIFF. The DNA reads TGTGCCAGCAGAGAAGACACCCGAGGGGAGATTTTCTTT.